The subject of this entry is one T cell receptor beta chain. The sample originates from a study of blood T cell repertoires in COVID-19. V dropped 2 bases and J dropped 12 bases, with 19 bases sitting between them. The CDR3 consists of 14 residues. Germline assignment: CDR1 SNHLY and CDR2 FYNNEI. Generated by immunoSEQ multiplex PCR, the TCRdb table keeps only in-frame clones and is missing some. The sample has roughly 250,000 clones; approximately 90% are singletons. The TCR was taken from a human donor in a cohort exposed to, infected with or recovered from COVID-19 (not recorded which). The donor label of this sample is uncertain. The sequencing input was PBMCs or T cells enriched from blood (not recorded which). The chain uses TRBV2 and TRBJ1-2; D is perhaps TRBD1 (5 bases). The CDR3 sequence: CASSERTTSYGDTF. The DNA for the CDR3 is TGTGCCAGCAGTGAACGGACAACCTCCTATGGGGACACCTTC.